A single sample is the source of the 10 T cell receptor beta chains below, sequenced in a study of T cell responses to AZD1222 COVID-19 vaccine. Repertoires were generated with immunoSEQ multiplex PCR, while TCRdb's copy carries only in-frame clones and drops some. The repertoire consists of about 210,000 clones, with approximately 92% occurring once and the leading ten covering 1% to 1.5%. The input for sequencing was peripheral blood, taken on day 0 of AZD1222 vaccination. The origin of the receptors is an adult in good health.

The rearrangement links TRBV2 to TRBJ1-2; 7 bases align to TRBD1. Germline CDR1 and CDR2: SNHLY and FYNNEI. The CDR3 runs 16 residues. V gave up 3 bases and J gave up 5 bases; unmatched junction bases: 12. CDR3: CASSDRDRSAFYGYTF. CDR3 nucleotide sequence: TGTGCCAGCAGTGACCGGGACAGAAGCGCATTTTATGGCTACACCTTC.

The genes are TRBV28 and TRBJ1-1; D ambiguous. V was shortened by 6 bases and J by 1 base, with 6 bases between the two germline ends. Germline assignment: CDR1 MDHEN and CDR2 SYDVKM. This CDR3 region has 12 residues. The CDR3 DNA reads as TGTGCCAGCAGCTTAGGGAACACTGAAGCTTTCTTT. Its translation is CASSLGNTEAFF. Supplemented by reference TRBV28 and TRBJ1-1, the full variable domain reads DVKVTQSSRYLVKRTGEKVFLECVQDMDHENMFWYRQDPGLGLRLIYFSYDVKMKEKGDIPEGYSVSREKKERFSLILESASTNQTSMYLCASSLGNTEAFFGQGTRLTVV.

The chain couples TRBV5-8 to TRBJ1-5, with 7 bases that match TRBD1. The ends lost 2 bases at V and 3 bases at J; junction bases unmatched: 11. This CDR3 has 17 residues. Germline CDR1 and CDR2: SGHTS and YDEGEE. The CDR3 nucleotides read TGTGCCAGCAGCTTCCGGCTAGGACAGGAAGACAATCAGCCCCAGCATTTT. Translation: CASSFRLGQEDNQPQHF.

The genes are TRBV19 and TRBJ2-1, with TRBD2 as a possible D gene (6 bases). V gave up 5 bases and J gave up 7 bases, with 12 bases separating them. There are 13 residues in the CDR3. Per germline, CDR1 LNHDA and CDR2 SQIVND (reference sequence). CDR3 sequence (DNA): TGTGCCAGTAGTGTCGGGACTGCTAATGAGCAGTTCTTC. Its translation: CASSVGTANEQFF. Drawing the rest from reference TRBV19 and TRBJ2-1, the complete variable domain is DGGITQSPKYLFRKEGQNVTLSCEQNLNHDAMYWYRQDPGQGLRLIYYSQIVNDFQKGDIAEGYSVSREKKESFPLTVTSAQKNPTAFYLCASSVGTANEQFFGPGTRLTVL.

The chain employs TRBV6-5 and TRBJ1-2; D ambiguous. The V and J ends lost 6 bases and 2 bases respectively, with 13 bases between them. This CDR3 has 14 residues. CDR1 and CDR2 (germline): MNHEY, SVGAGI. The CDR3 protein is CASRTSLRNYGYTF. Written as DNA, the CDR3 is TGTGCCAGCAGAACCTCCCTAAGAAACTATGGCTACACCTTC.

This sequence joins TRBV11-2 and TRBJ2-5, with 10 bases lining up with TRBD1. The CDR3 length is 18 residues. Trimming removed 1 base from V and 5 bases from J; junction bases left unmatched: 13. Germline lookup yields CDR1 SGHAT and CDR2 FQNNGV. Written as DNA, the CDR3 is TGTGCCAGCAGCTTAGCCCCCAAGGGACAGGGGATTGAGGAGACCCAGTACTTC. Amino acid sequence: CASSLAPKGQGIEETQYF.

J is TRBJ1-3 and V is TRBV20-1; D might be TRBD1 (5 bases). The CDR3 has 13 residues. Deletions cut 3 bases from V and 6 bases from J, with 12 bases between. From germline, CDR1 is DFQATT and CDR2 SNEGSKA (reference sequence). CDR3 amino acids: CSASAGDPNTIYF. CDR3 DNA sequence: TGCAGTGCTAGTGCGGGGGACCCAAACACCATATATTTT.

The CDR3 DNA follows: TGCGCCAGCAGCTTGGGGACAGGGGGCTCCACTTCCGGCTACACCTTC. Translated, it gives CASSLGTGGSTSGYTF. The gene calls are TRBV5-1 and TRBJ1-2; TRBD1 aligns across 11 bases. V shed 0 bases and J 8 bases; nucleotides not matched to a gene: 9. This CDR3 has 16 amino acids. Germline CDR1 and CDR2: SGHRS and YFSETQ.

This clone was observed a single time. The chain combines TRBV6-2 or TRBV6-3 with TRBJ1-1, with no clear D. Trimming cost V 2 bases and J 4 bases, with 8 bases left between them. Germline V gene data show CDR1 as MNHEY and CDR2 as SVGEGT. The CDR3 runs 13 residues. CDR3 sequence reads: CASSYHPATEAFF. The CDR3, as DNA: TGTGCCAGCAGTTACCATCCGGCCACTGAAGCTTTCTTT.

The chain links TRBV5-1 to TRBJ2-3, with TRBD2 matching over 10 bases. Germline V gene data show CDR1 as SGHRS and CDR2 as YFSETQ. The CDR3 contains 16 residues. J gave up 2 bases and V 4 bases, and 7 bases lay outside the gene matches. CDR3 sequence reads: CASSTLAGVSTDTQYF. The CDR3 DNA reads TGCGCCAGCAGCACCCTAGCGGGGGTCTCCACAGATACGCAGTATTTT.